Only one count was recorded for the clone carrying this T cell receptor (beta chain). This sample was included in a study of blood T cell repertoires in COVID-19. Across the study: Sites in the United States, Italy and Spain provided acute and convalescent COVID-19 samples.

CDR3 length: 12 residues. V trimming: 1 base; J trimming: 7 bases; junction bases outside the gene matches: 0. Per germline, CDR1 LGHNT and CDR2 FRNRAP. As originally analysed: Cell counts per sample came from amplifying reference gene primers. This table comes from immunoSEQ multiplex PCR, and its TCRdb copy is limited to in-frame clones, with some not included. V and J calls and clone size are copied from that table; D and trimming were computed from the DNA. The table lists about 190,000 clones, less than 90% of them singletons. This sequence joins TRBV12-5 and TRBJ1-2, with TRBD1 matching 7 bases. This TCR was recovered from a man between 25 and 39 years old with acute or convalescent COVID-19. The sequencing sample was made of peripheral blood. The chain's CDR3 is CASGLAGGGYTF. CDR3 sequence (DNA): TGTGCTAGTGGTTTGGCAGGGGGTGGCTACACCTTC.